This TCR beta chain is drawn from a study of spatial heterogeneity in lung cancer. At the level of the study: Alpha-chain sequences were consistently detected less often than beta-chain sequences. Raw reads contained each unique TCR and UMI combination more than ten times on average.

Every TCR cDNA molecule bore its own unique molecular identifier. TCRdb processed the 5' RACE reads anew with MiXCR; each CDR3 protein has one entry. The sample contains 14,000 to 15,000 distinct CDR3 sequences, about 10% of which appear only once. Trimming removed 5 bases from V and 1 base from J; junction bases left unmatched: 18. CDR1 is PRHDT and CDR2 is FYEKMQ in the germline V gene (reference sequence). This CDR3 comprises 20 residues. Time point in this sample: sample taken at primary tumor resection. Unsorted whole RNA from tumor, nontumor lung or frozen PBMC underwent sequencing. The donor population consisted of approximately 70 patients with untreated, early-stage non-small cell lung cancer. This clonotype was counted at least ten times.

This TCR was sampled from a female donor with early-stage non-small cell lung cancer. The V gene is TRBV13, the J gene TRBJ2-3; TRBD2 matches at 10 bases. The sample here was PBMCs, taken at surgery. CDR3 nucleotide sequence: TGTGCCAGCAGCCTCCTCCGTGGGAGCGGGGGGGCCCTTGGCACAGATACGCAGTATTTT. Translated, it gives CASSLLRGSGGALGTDTQYF.